This T cell receptor beta chain was captured by sequencing in a study of cytomegalovirus exposure and HLA in healthy donors. General observations from the study: The listing of 150 or so TCR beta chains classed them as cytomegalovirus-associated. A subsequent analysis found that TCR clusters from the first cohort also tended to co-occur in the 120 or so validation repertoires, with 90% to 95% of cluster scores above 0.

The protocol was immunoSEQ multiplex PCR, while the TCRdb copy is restricted to in-frame clones and leaves out a portion. The sample yields tens of thousands of clones, about 89% seen once. The germline V gene has CDR1 MDHEN and CDR2 SYDVKM. CDR3 length: 15 residues. Trimming pared 4 bases from V and 7 bases from J, leaving 16 bases between. With regard to this clone: The antigen is not known.

The TCR originated in a man between 18 and 35 years old in good health and CMV-seronegative. The rearrangement joins TRBV28 to TRBJ1-4; tentatively, D is TRBD1 (5 bases). The sample comprised PBMCs. CDR3 bases: TGTGCCAGCAGTTCCCCTGGCAGGGCAGGTGAAAAACTGTTTTTT. Translated, it gives CASSSPGRAGEKLFF.